The rows below give T cell receptor beta chains drawn from one sample of a study of blood T cell repertoires in COVID-19. Using immunoSEQ multiplex PCR, the repertoire was profiled, and TCRdb retains in-frame clones only, with some absent. The table records about 43,000 clones, about four fifths of them present only once. The sample comprised peripheral blood. These receptors were collected from a woman aged 60-75 years with acute or convalescent COVID-19. Both conserved end residues are part of each CDR3. Fields, in order: V gene, clone size, J gene, D gene, CDR3 DNA, CDR3 protein. The D gene is left open where the match is weak. Expanded clones are given a class, and other clones once, few, many or no size at all.

v_call: TRBV3-1/TRBV3-2; clone_size: NA; j_call: TRBJ1-1; d_call: NA; cdr3_nt: TGTGCCAGCAGCCAAGTAAAGGGGGGGGGCCTGAACACTGAAGCTTTCTTT; cdr3_aa: CASSQVKGGGLNTEAFF
v_call: TRBV7-8; clone_size: NA; j_call: TRBJ2-1; d_call: TRBD2; cdr3_nt: TGTGCCAGCAGGGGGGGGACTGACTCCTACAATGAGCAGTTCTTC; cdr3_aa: CASRGGTDSYNEQFF
v_call: TRBV10-2; clone_size: NA; j_call: TRBJ2-2; d_call: NA; cdr3_nt: TGCGCCAGCACCCGGCAAGGGAGCAACACCGGGGAGCTGTTTTTT; cdr3_aa: CASTRQGSNTGELFF
v_call: TRBV5-1; clone_size: NA; j_call: TRBJ2-7; d_call: NA; cdr3_nt: TGCGCCAGCAGCTTGGCCGGCAGGGTCCCCGAGCAGTACTTC; cdr3_aa: CASSLAGRVPEQYF
v_call: TRBV3-1/TRBV3-2; clone_size: NA; j_call: TRBJ1-2; d_call: TRBD1; cdr3_nt: TGTGCCAGCAGCCGAGGGGGACAGACCGCTGTCTATGGCTACACCTTC; cdr3_aa: CASSRGGQTAVYGYTF
v_call: TRBV7-9; clone_size: NA; j_call: TRBJ1-2; d_call: NA; cdr3_nt: TGTGCCAGTGGACTAGGTTTTGCTAACTATGGCTACACCTTC; cdr3_aa: CASGLGFANYGYTF
v_call: TRBV5-1; clone_size: NA; j_call: TRBJ1-2; d_call: TRBD1; cdr3_nt: TGCGCCAGCAGCTCACAGGGGGGCTATGGCTACACCTTC; cdr3_aa: CASSSQGGYGYTF
v_call: TRBV5-1; clone_size: NA; j_call: TRBJ2-7; d_call: TRBD2; cdr3_nt: TGCGCCAGCAGCTTAGAGCGGGAGCTCTACGAGCAGTACTTC; cdr3_aa: CASSLERELYEQYF
v_call: TRBV7-2; clone_size: NA; j_call: TRBJ2-1; d_call: TRBD2; cdr3_nt: TGTGCCAGCAGCTTTGCGCCTAGCGGGGGGGCCGGGGAGCAGTTCTTC; cdr3_aa: CASSFAPSGGAGEQFF
v_call: TRBV30; clone_size: NA; j_call: TRBJ1-5; d_call: NA; cdr3_nt: TGTGCCTGGAGCCGTCAGACAGGACCCAATCAGCCCCAGCATTTT; cdr3_aa: CAWSRQTGPNQPQHF
v_call: TRBV3-1/TRBV3-2; clone_size: once; j_call: TRBJ2-1; d_call: NA; cdr3_nt: TGTGCCAGCAGTCCGACTTTACAGCGGAGCCTTTACAATGAGCAGTTCTTC; cdr3_aa: CASSPTLQRSLYNEQFF
v_call: TRBV5-4; clone_size: NA; j_call: TRBJ2-1; d_call: NA; cdr3_nt: TGTGCCAGCAGCCCCGCCGCGGGACTGATAAATGAGCAGTTCTTC; cdr3_aa: CASSPAAGLINEQFF
v_call: TRBV19; clone_size: NA; j_call: TRBJ2-7; d_call: NA; cdr3_nt: TGTGCCAGTAGTATATCCAGCGGCAGCTCCTACGAGCAGTACTTC; cdr3_aa: CASSISSGSSYEQYF
v_call: TRBV2; clone_size: NA; j_call: TRBJ1-2; d_call: NA; cdr3_nt: TGTGCCAGCAGCCAAAGTGGGGCCCATAACTATGGCTACACCTTC; cdr3_aa: CASSQSGAHNYGYTF
v_call: TRBV2; clone_size: NA; j_call: TRBJ1-4; d_call: NA; cdr3_nt: TGTGCCAGCAGTATCAGGGGACCTAATGAAAAACTGTTTTTT; cdr3_aa: CASSIRGPNEKLFF
v_call: TRBV29-1; clone_size: NA; j_call: TRBJ1-2; d_call: TRBD1; cdr3_nt: TGCAGCGTTGAGGGGACAGCCCTAAACCCCAACTATGGCTACACCTTC; cdr3_aa: CSVEGTALNPNYGYTF
v_call: TRBV9; clone_size: NA; j_call: TRBJ2-2; d_call: TRBD1; cdr3_nt: TGTGCCAGCAGCTCATCACAGGGGGCATCCGGGGAGCTGTTTTTT; cdr3_aa: CASSSSQGASGELFF
v_call: TRBV9; clone_size: NA; j_call: TRBJ2-5; d_call: TRBD2; cdr3_nt: TGTGCCAGCAGCGTAGCGGCAGCGGGAGGTTCCCAAGAGACCCAGTACTTC; cdr3_aa: CASSVAAAGGSQETQYF
v_call: TRBV5-1; clone_size: NA; j_call: TRBJ1-6; d_call: NA; cdr3_nt: TGCGCCAGCAGCTTGGAACAGAATAATTCACCCCTCCACTTT; cdr3_aa: CASSLEQNNSPLHF
v_call: TRBV27; clone_size: NA; j_call: TRBJ1-1; d_call: TRBD1; cdr3_nt: TGTGCCAGCAGTCCAAGGGGGCTTCACACTGAAGCTTTCTTT; cdr3_aa: CASSPRGLHTEAFF
v_call: TRBV3-1/TRBV3-2; clone_size: NA; j_call: TRBJ2-4; d_call: TRBD2; cdr3_nt: TGTGCCAGCAGCCCCTACCGGGCGGGAGGAAACATTCAGTACTTC; cdr3_aa: CASSPYRAGGNIQYF
v_call: TRBV5-1; clone_size: NA; j_call: TRBJ2-5; d_call: TRBD2; cdr3_nt: TGCGCCAGCAGCTCTGGGGGGGTAGGGACCCAGTACTTC; cdr3_aa: CASSSGGVGTQYF
v_call: TRBV9; clone_size: NA; j_call: TRBJ1-6; d_call: TRBD1; cdr3_nt: TGTGCCAGCAGCGCGAGCGGGACAGGGGCACCCCTCCACTTT; cdr3_aa: CASSASGTGAPLHF
v_call: TRBV3-1/TRBV3-2; clone_size: once; j_call: TRBJ2-2; d_call: TRBD1; cdr3_nt: TGTGCCAGCAGCCAAGGATTTTCCTACAGGGGGGCCGGGGAGCTGTTTTTT; cdr3_aa: CASSQGFSYRGAGELFF
v_call: TRBV7-2; clone_size: NA; j_call: TRBJ1-4; d_call: NA; cdr3_nt: TGTGCCAGCAGCTTATCGGGAGCTAATGAAAAACTGTTTTTT; cdr3_aa: CASSLSGANEKLFF
v_call: TRBV5-1; clone_size: NA; j_call: TRBJ1-4; d_call: NA; cdr3_nt: TGCGCCAGCAGCCCCGCGGGCTCTAATGAAAAACTGTTTTTT; cdr3_aa: CASSPAGSNEKLFF
v_call: TRBV9; clone_size: NA; j_call: TRBJ1-1; d_call: NA; cdr3_nt: TGTGCCAGCAGCGTAGCAGTTGGGGCGGCTGAAGCTTTCTTT; cdr3_aa: CASSVAVGAAEAFF
v_call: TRBV2; clone_size: NA; j_call: TRBJ2-7; d_call: TRBD2; cdr3_nt: TGTGCCAGCAGTGGGGCGAGCGGGAGGTCCTCTGAGCAGTACTTC; cdr3_aa: CASSGASGRSSEQYF
v_call: TRBV7-2; clone_size: NA; j_call: TRBJ2-4; d_call: NA; cdr3_nt: TGTGCCAGCAGCTTAGCTAAGGACAGCCAAAACATTCAGTACTTC; cdr3_aa: CASSLAKDSQNIQYF
v_call: TRBV19; clone_size: NA; j_call: TRBJ2-2; d_call: NA; cdr3_nt: TGTGCCAGTAGTCTCCGGGACATGAACACCGGGGAGCTGTTTTTT; cdr3_aa: CASSLRDMNTGELFF
v_call: TRBV5-1; clone_size: NA; j_call: TRBJ2-1; d_call: TRBD2; cdr3_nt: TGCGCCAGCAGCATCGGGACTAGCGGGGGGAATGAGCAGTTCTTC; cdr3_aa: CASSIGTSGGNEQFF